The table lists the clone carrying this T cell receptor (beta chain) with many counts. The sample comes from a study of CD8 T cells in ankylosing spondylitis. Germline V lookup: CDR1 SEHNR, CDR2 FQNEAQ (reference sequence). This CDR3 comprises 14 residues. V lost 5 bases and J 5 bases, leaving 15 bases between the germline ends. TCRdb re-called the 5' RACE reads through MiXCR, storing one row per CDR3 protein. Of a few hundred thousand distinct CDR3 sequences listed, about 24% were seen once; the top ten hold 0.6% to 0.75%. The sequence was obtained from a male donor with ankylosing spondylitis or in good health (not recorded which). Input material: blood, either unsorted or a sorted T cell fraction (not recorded which). The chain combines TRBV7-9 with TRBJ2-5, with TRBD1 as a possible D gene (6 bases). This chain's CDR3 is CASSAYRVLETQYF. CDR3 nucleotides: TGTGCCAGCAGCGCCTACAGGGTGTTGGAGACCCAGTACTTC.